These 14 T cell receptor beta chains originate from one sample sequenced in a study of control samples from healthy donors and cancer patients (dated by TCRdb to about 2020). The method behind the library was the immunoSEQ multiplex PCR assay. TCRdb re-hosts the immuneACCESS table, in-frame sequences only. Its copies lack some clones; in the studies checked, an unresolved V gene accounts for under half of them, and the cause for the rest is not known. This sample lists roughly 450,000 clones; roughly 90% were detected once. Around 6.5% of the sample lies in the top ten. Sequenced material: PBMCs. Receptors were obtained from a man aged 35-49 years with head and neck cancer.

This chain uses TRBV7-2 with TRBJ2-7, with D perhaps TRBD2 (6 bases). The CDR3 covers 17 residues. Per the germline V gene, CDR1 is SGHTA and CDR2 is FQGNSA. V was clipped by 3 bases and J by 3 bases, with 21 bases between them. The CDR3 protein is CASSFRGGRGSYYEQYF. The CDR3 nucleotides are TGTGCCAGCAGCTTCAGAGGAGGGCGGGGCTCTTACTACGAGCAGTACTTC. The variable domain in full, with the rest retrieved from reference TRBV7-2 and TRBJ2-7, is GAGVSQSPSNKVTEKGKDVELRCDPISGHTALYWYRQSLGQGLEFLIYFQGNSAPDKSGLPSDRFSAERTGGSVSTLTIQRTQQEDSAVYLCASSFRGGRGSYYEQYFGPGTRLTVT.

The chain employs TRBV24-1 and TRBJ2-3, with 7 positions matching TRBD1. There are 17 residues in the CDR3. Germline V CDR1 and CDR2: KGHDR, SFDVKD. J gave up 5 bases and V 0 bases, and 10 bases lay outside the gene matches. CDR3: CATSDLRTGVVEDTQYF. In DNA form, the CDR3 reads TGTGCCACCAGTGATTTGCGAACAGGGGTGGTAGAAGATACGCAGTATTTT.

The chain is built from TRBV11-2 and TRBJ2-1; tentatively, D is TRBD1 or TRBD2 (5 bases each). Germline V lookup: CDR1 SGHAT, CDR2 FQNNGV. Trimming removed 6 bases at V and 6 bases at J, with 18 bases between. This CDR3 is 15 amino acids long. The CDR3 nucleotides read TGTGCCAGCAGGGGTTGGGACCAGCTCCCCAATGAGCAGTTCTTC. Translating it yields CASRGWDQLPNEQFF.

The chain links TRBV6-1 to TRBJ1-1, with D uncertain. V was pared by 2 bases and J by 1 base, with 11 bases between. The CDR3 runs 15 residues. CDR1 and CDR2 from the germline V gene are MNHNS and SASEGT. The chain's CDR3 is CASSEPSFANTEAFF. The DNA of the CDR3 is TGTGCCAGCAGTGAACCTTCTTTCGCGAACACTGAAGCTTTCTTT.

CDR3 sequence: CASSVGERSSYEQYF. The CDR3 DNA follows: TGTGCCAGCAGCGTAGGGGAACGAAGCTCCTACGAGCAGTACTTC. The chain has TRBV11-1 and TRBJ2-7, with D perhaps matching TRBD1 (5 bases). CDR3 size: 15 residues. Germline V CDR1 and CDR2: SGHAT, FQDESV (reference sequence). The V end was cut by 5 bases, the J end by 0 bases, with 14 bases between.

The chain joins TRBV12-3 or TRBV12-4 to TRBJ1-1, with D perhaps matching TRBD1 (5 bases). The CDR3 runs to 13 residues. V gave up 4 bases and J gave up 4 bases, with 10 bases separating them. In nucleotides, the CDR3 is TGTGCCAGCAGTTCCGACAGTCTCACTGAAGCTTTCTTT. It encodes CASSSDSLTEAFF.

This chain links TRBV7-2 with TRBJ1-1, with D possibly being TRBD1 (5 bases). V lost 3 bases to trimming and J lost 3 bases, with 8 bases between them. CDR3 length: 13 residues. Looked up from germline, CDR1 is SGHTA and CDR2 is FQGNSA. CDR3 nucleotides: TGTGCCAGCAGCTTGACAGAGGACACTGAAGCTTTCTTT. Translated: CASSLTEDTEAFF.

The V call is TRBV6-1, the J call TRBJ1-5, with a tentative D call TRBD1 (5 bases). Germline lookup yields CDR1 MNHNS and CDR2 SASEGT. The length of the CDR3 is 16 residues. Trimming shortened V by 3 bases and J by 3 bases, and 15 bases separated the two germline ends. The DNA of the CDR3 is TGTGCCAGCAGTGACGGGGGACGGGGGATCAATCAGCCCCAGCATTTT. Translated: CASSDGGRGINQPQHF.

This chain uses TRBV7-2 with TRBJ1-1, with D unclear. V dropped 3 bases and J dropped 3 bases, with 11 bases sitting between them. Germline CDR1 SGHTA, CDR2 FQGNSA. The CDR3 length is 14 residues. CDR3 residues: CASSFPWTYTEAFF. Here the CDR3 DNA reads TGTGCCAGCAGCTTCCCTTGGACTTACACTGAAGCTTTCTTT. The variable domain in full, completed from reference TRBV7-2 and TRBJ1-1, reads GAGVSQSPSNKVTEKGKDVELRCDPISGHTALYWYRQSLGQGLEFLIYFQGNSAPDKSGLPSDRFSAERTGGSVSTLTIQRTQQEDSAVYLCASSFPWTYTEAFFGQGTRLTVV.

The chain carries TRBV18 and TRBJ1-1; 7 bases match TRBD1. The CDR3 runs to 14 residues. J lost 1 base, V lost 3 bases, and 2 bases had no gene match. Per germline, CDR1 KGHSH and CDR2 LQKENI. Here the CDR3 DNA reads TGTGCCAGCTCACCGGGACAGAAGAACACTGAAGCTTTCTTT. It translates to CASSPGQKNTEAFF.

V gene TRBV10-1 combines with J gene TRBJ1-4; D is unresolved. Germline loops: CDR1 WNHNN, CDR2 SYGVQD (reference sequence). The CDR3 spans 12 residues. V lost 4 bases to trimming and J lost 12 bases, with 12 bases between them. CDR3 bases: TGCGCCAGCAGTGTAAGCGCCGGGGAACTGTTTTTT. Translated, it gives CASSVSAGELFF.

V and J are TRBV29-1 and TRBJ2-3; 14 nucleotides line up with TRBD2. Germline V gene lookup returns CDR1 SQVTM and CDR2 ANQGSEA. The length of the CDR3 is 19 residues. The J segment lost 4 bases and the V segment lost 0 bases, leaving 12 bases of the junction unmatched. Here the CDR3 reads CSVEEGWQGLAGVADTQYF. The CDR3 region has the DNA TGCAGCGTTGAAGAGGGGTGGCAGGGACTAGCGGGAGTGGCAGATACGCAGTATTTT.

This rearrangement joins TRBV7-9 to TRBJ2-7, with D unclear. The V and J ends lost 4 bases and 6 bases respectively, with 7 bases between them. The CDR3 spans 11 residues. Germline V lookup: CDR1 SEHNR, CDR2 FQNEAQ (reference sequence). CDR3 sequence: CASSSSSEQYF. CDR3 nucleotide sequence: TGTGCCAGCAGCTCATCGAGCGAGCAGTACTTC.

The J gene is TRBJ2-2, the V gene TRBV28, with D possibly TRBD1 on 7 matching bases. Germline values: CDR1 MDHEN, CDR2 SYDVKM. CDR3 length equals 16 residues. V was trimmed by 5 bases and J by 0 bases, leaving 13 bases between them. CDR3 in amino acids: CASSGGGTANTGELFF. The CDR3 DNA is TGTGCCAGCAGTGGAGGGGGGACAGCGAACACCGGGGAGCTGTTTTTT.